Ten or more counts support the clone carrying this T cell receptor (beta chain). Its antigen is undetermined. The V gene lost 3 bases and the J gene lost 4 bases, with 15 bases spanning the gap. CDR1 SQVTM and CDR2 ANQGSEA come from the germline V gene. This CDR3 region has 14 residues. Using its own MiXCR run on the PCR reads, TCRdb lists one record per CDR3 protein. The repertoire consists of 350,000 or so distinct CDR3 sequences, with 20% to 25% occurring once and the leading ten covering over 0.7%. Researchers sorted naive CD8 T cells as cells that were CD8+CD4-CCR7+CD45RA+. This sample was taken from a study of molecular identifiers for immune sequencing clone quantification. Study-wide results and caveats: Reportedly, one cell's Jurkat TCR RNA was detected within 1,200,000 naive CD8 cells. Because of identical TCR molecules sharing a barcode, sizes of highly expanded clones could be underestimated. Clones that had above 20 RNA copies took up over 99% of effector molecules but under 1% in naive cells.

This sequence was found in a human donor in good health. Some libraries in this study had Jurkat cell RNA spiked in. This chain connects TRBV29-1 to TRBJ2-5; D remains ambiguous. The specimen sequenced was naive CD8+ T cells from blood, with Jurkat cell RNA spiked in. Subset noted: FACS-sorted CD8+CD4-CCR7+CD45RA+ naive T cells. The CDR3, as DNA: TGCAGCGTTGACGGTACACCCCCCGGAGAGACCCAGTACTTC. Protein product: CSVDGTPPGETQYF.